This entry lists 2 T cell receptor beta chains sequenced from one sample in a study of graft-versus-host responses after intestinal transplantation. For these receptors, no antigen is known. Sequencing was performed with immunoSEQ multiplex PCR; in TCRdb, only in-frame clones are kept and a portion is missing. The table has more than 95,000 clones, 75% to 95% seen once. The sequences come from unstimulated CD4+ T cells sorted from spleen or lymph node cells, collected before intestinal transplant. Receptors were obtained from a human donor who received an intestinal transplant.

The chain links TRBV11-1 to TRBJ2-1, with 13 bases fitting TRBD2. This CDR3 spans 16 amino acids. Germline CDR1 SGHAT, CDR2 FQDESV (reference sequence). V shed 2 bases, J shed 7 bases, and the junction held 5 bases outside the gene matches. CDR3 sequence (DNA): TGTGCCAGCAGCTTAACGACTAGCGGGAGGCTGAATGAGCAGTTCTTC. It specifies CASSLTTSGRLNEQFF.

The CDR3 loop reads CASSLGGGWNNEQFF. The CDR3, as DNA: TGTGCCAGCAGCTTAGGGGGGGGCTGGAACAATGAGCAGTTCTTC. The V call is TRBV7-2, the J call TRBJ2-1; tentative D call: TRBD2 (7 bases). CDR1 is SGHTA and CDR2 is FQGNSA in the germline V gene. This CDR3 is built from 15 residues. Trimming took 1 base from V and 5 from J, leaving 12 bases between them.